A single sample is the source of the 30 T cell receptor beta chains below, sequenced in a study of cytomegalovirus exposure and HLA in healthy donors. The study ran its PCR with 60 Vbeta and 13 Jbeta primers. The protocol was immunoSEQ multiplex PCR, while the TCRdb copy is restricted to in-frame clones and leaves out a portion. The sample carries around 140,000 clones, 72% recorded once. The sequencing sample was made of PBMCs. These receptors were taken from a man aged 45-65 years in good health and CMV-seropositive.

CDR3 sequence: CSARTMTEFF. The CDR3 DNA reads TGCAGTGCAAGGACTATGACGGAGTTCTTC. The V and J genes are TRBV20-1 and TRBJ2-1, with D possibly matching TRBD2 (6 bases). Germline-derived CDR1 and CDR2 are DFQATT and SNEGSKA (reference sequence). The V and J ends lost 6 bases and 14 bases respectively, with 14 bases between them. The CDR3 is 10 residues long.

The chain combines TRBV7-8 with TRBJ2-2, with D perhaps matching TRBD1 (6 bases). Trimming took 5 bases from V and 4 from J, leaving 17 bases between them. This CDR3 contains 16 residues. Per germline, CDR1 SGHVS and CDR2 FQNEAQ. The CDR3 loop reads CASSHSRTAFTGELFF. CDR3 DNA sequence: TGTGCCAGCAGCCACTCTCGGACAGCCTTCACCGGGGAGCTGTTTTTT. Combining the CDR3 with reference TRBV7-8 and TRBJ2-2 gives the whole variable domain GAGVSQSPRYKVAKRGQDVALRCDPISGHVSLFWYQQALGQGPEFLTYFQNEAQLDKSGLPSDRFFAERPEGSVSTLKIQRTQQEDSAVYLCASSHSRTAFTGELFFGEGSRLTVL.

The V gene is TRBV7-6, the J gene TRBJ2-1; 9 bases agree with TRBD1. Losses at the gene ends were 5 bases for V and 7 bases for J; bases not matched to a gene: 9. This CDR3 has 15 amino acids. Germline loops: CDR1 SGHVS, CDR2 FNYEAQ. The CDR3 protein is CASSPTGGTRNEQFF. CDR3 DNA sequence: TGTGCCAGCAGCCCGACAGGGGGGACACGGAATGAGCAGTTCTTC. Using reference TRBV7-6 and TRBJ2-1 for the parts outside the CDR3, the full variable domain is GAGVSQSPRYKVTKRGQDVALRCDPISGHVSLYWYRQALGQGPEFLTYFNYEAQQDKSGLPNDRFSAERPEGSISTLTIQRTEQRDSAMYRCASSPTGGTRNEQFFGPGTRLTVL.

This clone occurred once. The J gene is TRBJ1-2, the V gene TRBV28, with TRBD1 as a possible D gene (6 bases). The CDR3 runs 13 residues. Trimming stripped 8 bases from V and 4 bases from J, with 14 bases between. Per germline, CDR1 MDHEN and CDR2 SYDVKM. CDR3 coding DNA: TGTGCCAGCTGGGGGGGCGTAGGCTATGGCTACACCTTC. Its protein is CASWGGVGYGYTF.

This chain joins TRBV19 and TRBJ2-7, with 9 bases that match TRBD1. Germline trimming cut 8 bases from V and 7 bases from J; bases unmatched to any gene: 12. This CDR3 has 14 amino acids. Germline V gene sequence: CDR1 LNHDA, CDR2 SQIVND (reference sequence). The CDR3 here is CASHRGPGLGEQYF. The CDR3, as DNA: TGTGCCAGTCACAGGGGGCCCGGGCTGGGGGAGCAGTACTTC.

V is TRBV4-1 and J is TRBJ2-7; 11 nucleotides agree with TRBD2. The V segment lost 0 bases and the J segment 5 bases; nucleotides outside the gene matches: 6. The CDR3 sequence is 16 residues long. Germline V CDR1 and CDR2: MGHRA, YSYEKL. The DNA for the CDR3 is TGCGCCAGCAGCCAAGAACATTTGGGACTAGCGGACGAGCAGTACTTC. Protein product: CASSQEHLGLADEQYF.

The rearrangement joins TRBV5-4 to TRBJ2-7, with D tentatively TRBD1 (5 bases). This CDR3 has 13 amino acids. The V and J ends lost 0 bases and 6 bases respectively, with 10 bases between them. CDR1 is SGHNT, CDR2 YYREEE, per germline (reference sequence). Here the CDR3 reads CASSLGQTPEQYF. CDR3 DNA sequence: TGTGCCAGCAGCTTGGGACAGACTCCCGAGCAGTACTTC.

CDR3 sequence (DNA): TGTGCCAGCAGCTTAGTTGGGCTAGCTAACGGCGGGGAGCTGTTTTTT. Residues: CASSLVGLANGGELFF. This chain joins TRBV7-8 and TRBJ2-2, with D perhaps matching TRBD2 (5 bases). Trimming took off 1 base at V and 7 bases at J, with 16 bases between the two ends. Germline CDR1 and CDR2: SGHVS and FQNEAQ. The CDR3 is made up of 16 amino acids. Full variable domain (rest looked up from reference TRBV7-8 and TRBJ2-2): GAGVSQSPRYKVAKRGQDVALRCDPISGHVSLFWYQQALGQGPEFLTYFQNEAQLDKSGLPSDRFFAERPEGSVSTLKIQRTQQEDSAVYLCASSLVGLANGGELFFGEGSRLTVL.

The chain is built from TRBV27 and TRBJ1-5, with no clear D. The CDR3 is 14 amino acids. Per germline, CDR1 MNHEY and CDR2 SMNVEV (reference sequence). The V end was cut by 4 bases, the J end by 1 base, with 8 bases between. The CDR3 region is CASSSAGSNQPQHF. The CDR3 DNA is TGTGCCAGCAGTTCCGCCGGGAGCAATCAGCCCCAGCATTTT.

The genes are TRBV7-8 and TRBJ1-2; 8 nucleotides match TRBD1. V was pared by 5 bases and J by 7 bases, with 6 bases of the junction left unmatched. The CDR3 runs to 13 residues. Germline V lookup: CDR1 SGHVS, CDR2 FQNEAQ. In DNA form, the CDR3 reads TGTGCCAGCAGCCGCACAGGGGGAGGTGGCTACACCTTC. Its translation is CASSRTGGGGYTF.

The V and J genes are TRBV11-2 and TRBJ1-2; TRBD1 matches at 11 bases. Germline CDR1 reads SGHAT; CDR2 reads FQNNGV. The CDR3 runs to 15 residues. The V segment lost 4 bases and the J segment 7 bases; nucleotides outside the gene matches: 8. In DNA, the CDR3 is TGTGCCAGCAGCTCCGGACAGGGGGCTCTTGGTGGCTACACCTTC. Protein sequence: CASSSGQGALGGYTF.

The V call is TRBV11-3, the J call TRBJ2-3; 7 positions agree with TRBD2. Per germline, CDR1 SGHNT and CDR2 YENEEA. The length of the CDR3 is 16 residues. Unmatched junction bases numbered 18, after V lost 5 bases and J lost 10 bases. CDR3 amino acids: CASSHRHVAGRDAQYF. DNA of the CDR3: TGTGCCAGCAGCCACCGACATGTAGCGGGCCGCGATGCGCAGTATTTT.

The J gene is TRBJ2-7, the V gene TRBV29-1; D possibly corresponds to TRBD2 (6 bases). From germline, CDR1 is SQVTM and CDR2 ANQGSEA. This CDR3 contains 15 residues. The V end lost 0 bases, the J end lost 0 bases, and 12 bases lay between the germline ends. Here the CDR3 reads CSVEDPAGSSYEQYF. CDR3 in DNA: TGCAGCGTTGAAGATCCGGCCGGGAGCTCCTACGAGCAGTACTTC.

The chain combines TRBV6-5 with TRBJ2-1; tentatively, D is TRBD2 (5 bases). The V gene lost 6 bases and the J gene lost 1 base, with 10 bases spanning the gap. This CDR3 spans 14 amino acids. Per germline, CDR1 MNHEY and CDR2 SVGAGI. The CDR3 DNA follows: TGTGCCAGCAGAGAGGGTAGGTCCTACAATGAGCAGTTCTTC. Translating it yields CASREGRSYNEQFF.

CDR3 in amino acids: CASSPQGNTGNTIYF. Here the CDR3 DNA reads TGTGCCAGCTCACCACAGGGGAACACTGGAAACACCATATATTTT. This chain connects TRBV18 to TRBJ1-3; TRBD1 might be the D (5 bases). Per germline, CDR1 KGHSH and CDR2 LQKENI. The CDR3 contains 15 residues. V gave up 1 base and J gave up 2 bases, with 9 bases separating them.

The chain employs TRBV11-3 and TRBJ2-7, with D possibly TRBD2 on 5 matching bases. The germline V gene has CDR1 SGHNT and CDR2 YENEEA. The CDR3 runs to 20 residues. V gave up 2 bases and J gave up 0 bases, with 26 bases separating them. CDR3 in amino acids: CASSLSYRGLDGEPSYEQYF. For the CDR3, the DNA is TGTGCCAGCAGCTTATCCTATAGAGGCCTGGATGGGGAGCCCTCCTACGAGCAGTACTTC. The full variable domain, with the rest looked up from reference TRBV11-3 and TRBJ2-7, is EAGVVQSPRYKIIEKKQPVAFWCNPISGHNTLYWYLQNLGQGPELLIRYENEEAVDDSQLPKDRFSAERLKGVDSTLKIQPAELGDSAVYLCASSLSYRGLDGEPSYEQYFGPGTRLTVT.

The chain has TRBV2 and TRBJ1-1; possible D gene TRBD1, 5 bases. V was cut by 6 bases and J by 7 bases, with 9 bases left in between. The germline V gene has CDR1 SNHLY and CDR2 FYNNEI. This CDR3 comprises 11 residues. CDR3 in DNA: TGTGCCAGCAGGACGGGGGGTGAAGCTTTCTTT. Translating it yields CASRTGGEAFF.

This chain uses TRBV29-1 with TRBJ2-7; a weak D match, TRBD2 (6 bases). This CDR3 contains 15 residues. V was trimmed by 7 bases and J by 5 bases, leaving 24 bases between them. The germline CDR1 and CDR2 sequences are SQVTM and ANQGSEA. CDR3 in amino acids: CSALVYEEGPNEQYF. The DNA for the CDR3 is TGCAGCGCCTTGGTTTATGAGGAGGGGCCGAACGAGCAGTACTTC.

This chain joins TRBV15 and TRBJ1-1; D call uncertain. The germline gives CDR1 LNHNV, CDR2 YYDKDF (reference sequence). The CDR3 length is 14 residues. V lost 0 bases and J 1 base, leaving 6 bases between the germline ends. The CDR3 protein is CATSRDLRNTEAFF. CDR3 nucleotide sequence: TGTGCCACCAGCAGAGATCTTAGGAACACTGAAGCTTTCTTT. Supplemented by reference TRBV15 and TRBJ1-1, the full variable domain reads DAMVIQNPRYQVTQFGKPVTLSCSQTLNHNVMYWYQQKSSQAPKLLFHYYDKDFNNEADTPDNFQSRRPNTSFCFLDIRSPGLGDTAMYLCATSRDLRNTEAFFGQGTRLTVV.

The rearrangement joins TRBV2 to TRBJ1-2; no definite D call. Germline-derived CDR1 and CDR2 are SNHLY and FYNNEI. The CDR3 consists of 14 residues. Trimming left V 10 bases short and J 4 bases short, with 19 bases between. The CDR3 reads CATPRVISGYGYTF. CDR3 in DNA: TGTGCCACCCCTCGGGTCATTAGCGGCTATGGCTACACCTTC.

The gene calls are TRBV5-5 and TRBJ1-1, with D possibly TRBD1 on 6 matching bases. Germline-derived CDR1 and CDR2 are SGHKS and YYEKEE (reference sequence). V was shortened by 5 bases and J by 3 bases, with 14 bases between the two germline ends. This CDR3 spans 14 amino acids. The CDR3 region has the DNA TGTGCCAGCAGTTGGACAGAGGGATACACTGAAGCTTTCTTT. It encodes CASSWTEGYTEAFF. The whole variable domain, remainder taken from reference TRBV5-5 and TRBJ1-1, is DAGVTQSPTHLIKTRGQQVTLRCSPISGHKSVSWYQQVLGQGPQFIFQYYEKEERGRGNFPDRFSARQFPNYSSELNVNALLLGDSALYLCASSWTEGYTEAFFGQGTRLTVV.

This chain uses TRBV4-2 with TRBJ2-1; D gene ambiguous. V lost 4 bases to trimming and J lost 2 bases, with 12 bases between them. This CDR3 is built from 15 residues. The germline V gene has CDR1 LGHNA and CDR2 YNFKEQ. Here the CDR3 reads CASSPTTRTYNEQFF. As DNA, the CDR3 is TGTGCCAGCAGCCCCACGACTCGTACCTACAATGAGCAGTTCTTC.

The V and J genes are TRBV10-1 and TRBJ1-3; no reliable D call. The V and J ends lost 6 bases and 2 bases respectively, with 17 bases between them. The CDR3 contains 16 residues. CDR1 WNHNN and CDR2 SYGVQD come from the germline V gene (reference sequence). The CDR3 DNA follows: TGCGCCAGCAGATCCCCCGCGGGCGAACCTGGAAACACCATATATTTT. Protein: CASRSPAGEPGNTIYF.

This clone appeared a few times. The chain has TRBV6-1 and TRBJ2-3; no reliable D call. CDR3 length equals 13 residues. V gave up 11 bases and J gave up 2 bases, with 14 bases separating them. Germline V gene lookup returns CDR1 MNHNS and CDR2 SASEGT. The CDR3 nucleotides are TGTGCCGCCCTAGAAGGCACCACAGATACGCAGTATTTT. It encodes CAALEGTTDTQYF.

This chain links TRBV6-5 with TRBJ1-1; tentatively, D is TRBD1 (5 bases). V shed 5 bases and J shed 9 bases, with 19 bases lying between them. Germline values: CDR1 MNHEY, CDR2 SVGAGI. The CDR3 covers 14 residues. The CDR3 sequence is CASSEWAGSFQAFF. Here the CDR3 DNA reads TGTGCCAGCAGTGAGTGGGCAGGGTCGTTCCAAGCTTTCTTT.

A single count supports this clone. CDR3 DNA: TGTGCCAGCAGCCGACAGTACCCTACCTACGAGCAGTACTTC. It encodes CASSRQYPTYEQYF. This chain joins TRBV27 and TRBJ2-7; tentatively, D is TRBD1 (5 bases). The CDR3 loop spans 14 amino acids. Trimming pared 6 bases from V and 2 bases from J, leaving 14 bases between. The germline gives CDR1 MNHEY, CDR2 SMNVEV (reference sequence).

The V call is TRBV29-1, the J call TRBJ1-2, with D possibly being TRBD1 (5 bases). The CDR3 runs to 13 residues. Trimming pared 4 bases from V and 5 bases from J, leaving 14 bases between. The germline V gene has CDR1 SQVTM and CDR2 ANQGSEA. The CDR3 region is CSVGPRQTYGYTF. DNA of the CDR3: TGCAGCGTTGGGCCCCGACAGACGTATGGCTACACCTTC.

The rearrangement links TRBV7-7 to TRBJ1-4; D is unresolved. Trimming removed 6 bases from V and 3 bases from J, with 14 bases in between. Germline CDR1 SSHAT, CDR2 FNYEAQ (reference sequence). The CDR3 is made up of 15 amino acids. CDR3 nucleotides: TGTGCCAGCAGTTTAACCACGGGTGCTAATGAAAAACTGTTTTTT. It yields the protein CASSLTTGANEKLFF.

To note about this clone: Relative to the germline gene, one junction end is altered; a read error may explain this. The chain employs TRBV7-9 and TRBJ1-2, with a weak D call TRBD1 (6 bases). Germline CDR1 reads SEHNR; CDR2 reads FQNEAQ (reference sequence). This CDR3 has 16 residues. The CDR3 DNA reads TGTTCCAGCAGCTCGACTTGGACAGATCCCTCCTATGGCTACACCTTC. Protein sequence: CSSSSTWTDPSYGYTF.

CDR3 DNA: TGTGCCAGCAGTTTCAAGGGGGCTCGGGATTCACCCCTCCACTTT. Its translation: CASSFKGARDSPLHF. V usage is TRBV27 and J usage is TRBJ1-6; TRBD1 agrees at 7 bases. CDR1 and CDR2 from the germline V gene are MNHEY and SMNVEV (reference sequence). The CDR3 covers 15 residues. J gave up 8 bases and V 3 bases, and 7 bases lay outside the gene matches.